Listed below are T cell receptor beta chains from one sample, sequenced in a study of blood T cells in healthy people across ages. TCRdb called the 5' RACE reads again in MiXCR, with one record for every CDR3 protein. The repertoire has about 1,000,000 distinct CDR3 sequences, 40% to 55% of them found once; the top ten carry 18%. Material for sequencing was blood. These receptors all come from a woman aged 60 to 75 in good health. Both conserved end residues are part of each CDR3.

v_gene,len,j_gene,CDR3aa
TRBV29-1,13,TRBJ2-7,CSVEGTGGYEQYF
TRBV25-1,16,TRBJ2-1,CASSEFGRSSYNEQFF
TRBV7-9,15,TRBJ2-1,CASSLAGTASNEQFF
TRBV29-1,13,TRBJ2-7,CSVFSGSTYEQYF
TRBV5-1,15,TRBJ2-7,CASSFTPGQDYEQYF
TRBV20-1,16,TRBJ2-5,CSAQGLAGVWQETQYF
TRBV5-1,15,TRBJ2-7,CASTRTSGIPYEQYF
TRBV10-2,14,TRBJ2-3,CASSARVSPDTQYF
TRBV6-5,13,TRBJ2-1,CASSSGQRNEQFF
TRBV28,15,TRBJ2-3,CASRGGGRSTDTQYF
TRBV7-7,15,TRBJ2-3,CASSHDLSSTDTQYF
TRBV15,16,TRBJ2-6,CATSREAGSGANVLTF
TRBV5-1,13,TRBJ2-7,CASSLGRVDEQYF
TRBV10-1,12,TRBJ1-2,CASSADRALYTF
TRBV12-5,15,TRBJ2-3,CASGLGTGRTDTQYF
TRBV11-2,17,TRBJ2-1,CASSQLGAGSSYNEQFF
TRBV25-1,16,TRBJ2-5,CASQKLTPRHQETQYF
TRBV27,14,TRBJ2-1,CASRTGAKHNEQFF
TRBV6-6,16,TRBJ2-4,CASSETQGLAKNIQYF
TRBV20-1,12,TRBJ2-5,CSAREIILEQYF
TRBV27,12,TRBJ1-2,CASSRSGYGYTF
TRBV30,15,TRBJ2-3,CAWSSGGRAADTQYF
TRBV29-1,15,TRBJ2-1,CSVEGEGRGLTEQFF